What follows is one TCR beta chain and its context. This specimen belongs to a study of blood T cell repertoires in COVID-19. Study background: Acute and convalescent COVID-19 samples came from the United States, Italy and Spain. T cells, B-cell-depleted T cells, or PBMCs provided the cDNA or gDNA that served as material.

Those enrolled, adults aged about 18 to 95 years, came from roughly 23 US areas. Cohort 3 donors counted as recovered after two negative PCRs, clearance, or resolved symptoms. Measured with immunoSEQ multiplex PCR; TCRdb has only the in-frame clones, and not every one. The table lists a few hundred thousand clones, around 81% of them singletons. The CDR3 covers 16 residues. V lost 0 bases and J lost 5, with 14 bases in between. Germline values: CDR1 SGDLS, CDR2 YYNGEE. The chain recombines TRBV9 with TRBJ2-2, with D possibly being TRBD1 (6 bases). Source material: PBMCs or T cells enriched from blood (not recorded which). This TCR came from a man aged 45-65 years who had recovered from COVID-19. The CDR3 nucleotides read TGTGCCAGCAGCGTAGCTGGGGGCTCGAGTACCGGGGAGCTGTTTTTT. As protein: CASSVAGGSSTGELFF.